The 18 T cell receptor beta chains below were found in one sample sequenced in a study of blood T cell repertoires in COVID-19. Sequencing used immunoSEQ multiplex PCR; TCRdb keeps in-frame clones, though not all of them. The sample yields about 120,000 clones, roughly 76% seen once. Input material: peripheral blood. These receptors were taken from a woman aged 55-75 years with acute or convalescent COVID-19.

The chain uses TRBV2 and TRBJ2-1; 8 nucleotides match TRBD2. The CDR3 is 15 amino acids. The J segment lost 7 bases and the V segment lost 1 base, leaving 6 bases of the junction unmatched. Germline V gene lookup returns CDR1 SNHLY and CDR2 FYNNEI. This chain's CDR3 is CASSEVAGGLNEQFF. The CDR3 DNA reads TGTGCCAGCAGTGAAGTGGCGGGGGGATTGAATGAGCAGTTCTTC.

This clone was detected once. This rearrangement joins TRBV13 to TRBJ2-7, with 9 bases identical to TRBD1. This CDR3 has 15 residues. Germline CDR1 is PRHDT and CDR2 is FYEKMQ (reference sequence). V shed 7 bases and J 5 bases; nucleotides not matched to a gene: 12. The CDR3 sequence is CASTRWGQGQDEQYF. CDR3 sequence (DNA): TGTGCCAGCACAAGATGGGGACAGGGCCAGGACGAGCAGTACTTC.

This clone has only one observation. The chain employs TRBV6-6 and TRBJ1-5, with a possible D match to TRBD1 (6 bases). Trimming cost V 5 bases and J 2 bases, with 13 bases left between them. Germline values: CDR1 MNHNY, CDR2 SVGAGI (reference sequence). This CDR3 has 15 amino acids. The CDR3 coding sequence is TGTGCCAGCAGTACCAGGGGACCAGGCAATCAGCCCCAGCATTTT. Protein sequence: CASSTRGPGNQPQHF.

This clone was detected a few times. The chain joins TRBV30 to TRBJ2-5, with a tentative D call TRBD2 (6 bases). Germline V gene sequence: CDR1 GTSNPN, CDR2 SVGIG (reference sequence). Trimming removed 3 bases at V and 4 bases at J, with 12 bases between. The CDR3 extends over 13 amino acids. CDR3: CAWRRRGGETQYF. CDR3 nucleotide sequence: TGTGCCTGGAGGCGGCGGGGAGGAGAGACCCAGTACTTC.

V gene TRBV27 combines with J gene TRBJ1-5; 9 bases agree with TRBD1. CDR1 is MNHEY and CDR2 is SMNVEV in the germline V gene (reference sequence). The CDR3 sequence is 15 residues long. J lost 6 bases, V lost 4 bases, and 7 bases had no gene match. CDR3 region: CASSWGQGWGQPQHF. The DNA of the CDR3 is TGTGCCAGCAGTTGGGGACAGGGTTGGGGTCAGCCCCAGCATTTT.

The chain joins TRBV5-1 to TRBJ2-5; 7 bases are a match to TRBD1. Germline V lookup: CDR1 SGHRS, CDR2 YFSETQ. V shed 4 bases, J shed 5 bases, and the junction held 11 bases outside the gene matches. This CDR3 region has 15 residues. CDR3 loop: CASSTRQGMLETQYF. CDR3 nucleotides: TGCGCCAGCAGCACGAGACAGGGAATGTTGGAGACCCAGTACTTC.

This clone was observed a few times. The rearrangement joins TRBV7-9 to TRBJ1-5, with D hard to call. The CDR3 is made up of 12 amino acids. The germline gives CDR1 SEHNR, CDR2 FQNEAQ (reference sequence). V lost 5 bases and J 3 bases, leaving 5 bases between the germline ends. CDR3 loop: CASSPDNQPQHF. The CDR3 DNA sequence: TGTGCCAGCAGCCCAGACAATCAGCCCCAGCATTTT.

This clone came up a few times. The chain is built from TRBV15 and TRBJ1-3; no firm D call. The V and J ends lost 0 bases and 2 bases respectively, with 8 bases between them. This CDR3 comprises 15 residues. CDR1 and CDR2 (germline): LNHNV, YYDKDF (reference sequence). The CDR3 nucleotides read TGTGCCACCAGCAGAGAGTGGGCACCTGGAAACACCATATATTTT. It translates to CATSREWAPGNTIYF.

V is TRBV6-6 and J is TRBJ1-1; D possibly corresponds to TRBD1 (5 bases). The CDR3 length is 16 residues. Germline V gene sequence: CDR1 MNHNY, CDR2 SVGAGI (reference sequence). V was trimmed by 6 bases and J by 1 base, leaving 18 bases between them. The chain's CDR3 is CASRKGLEGRNTEAFF. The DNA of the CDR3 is TGTGCCAGCAGAAAGGGGTTGGAGGGACGGAACACTGAAGCTTTCTTT.

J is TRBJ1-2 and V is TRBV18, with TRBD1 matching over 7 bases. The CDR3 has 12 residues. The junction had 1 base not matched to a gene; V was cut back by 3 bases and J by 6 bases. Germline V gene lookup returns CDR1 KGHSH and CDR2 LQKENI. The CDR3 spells CASSPTGNGYTF. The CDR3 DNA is TGTGCCAGCTCACCGACAGGGAATGGCTACACCTTC.

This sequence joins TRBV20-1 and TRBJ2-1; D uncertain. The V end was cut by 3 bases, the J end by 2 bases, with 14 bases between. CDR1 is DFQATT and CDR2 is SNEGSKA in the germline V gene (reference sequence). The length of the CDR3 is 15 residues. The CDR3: CSASFWRPTYNEQFF. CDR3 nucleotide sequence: TGCAGTGCTAGTTTCTGGCGGCCTACCTACAATGAGCAGTTCTTC.

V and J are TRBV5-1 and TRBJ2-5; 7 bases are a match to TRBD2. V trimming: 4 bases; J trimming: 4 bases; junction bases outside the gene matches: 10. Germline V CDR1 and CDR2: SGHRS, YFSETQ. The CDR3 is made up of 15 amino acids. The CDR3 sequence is CASSPERGSRETQYF. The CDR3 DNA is TGCGCCAGCAGCCCGGAGCGGGGAAGCAGAGAGACCCAGTACTTC.

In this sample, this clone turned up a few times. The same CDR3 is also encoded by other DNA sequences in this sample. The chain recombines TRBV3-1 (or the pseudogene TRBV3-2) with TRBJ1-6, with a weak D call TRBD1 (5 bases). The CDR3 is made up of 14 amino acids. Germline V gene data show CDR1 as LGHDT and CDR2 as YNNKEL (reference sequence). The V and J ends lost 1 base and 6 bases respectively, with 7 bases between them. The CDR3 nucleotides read TGTGCCAGCAGCCAAGGGACAACTAATTCACCCCTCCACTTT. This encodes CASSQGTTNSPLHF.

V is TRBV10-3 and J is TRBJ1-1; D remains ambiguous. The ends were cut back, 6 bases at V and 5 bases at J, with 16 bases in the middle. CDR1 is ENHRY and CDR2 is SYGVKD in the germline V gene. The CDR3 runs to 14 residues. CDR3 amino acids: CAIRINSGGTEAFF. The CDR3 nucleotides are TGTGCCATCAGGATAAACTCGGGAGGAACTGAAGCTTTCTTT.

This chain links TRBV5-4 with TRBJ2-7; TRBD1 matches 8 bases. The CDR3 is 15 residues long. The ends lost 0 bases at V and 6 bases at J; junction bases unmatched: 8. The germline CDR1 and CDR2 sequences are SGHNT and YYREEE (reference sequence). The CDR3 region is CASSLDPGTGGEQYF. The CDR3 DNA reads TGTGCCAGCAGCTTGGATCCCGGGACAGGTGGCGAGCAGTACTTC. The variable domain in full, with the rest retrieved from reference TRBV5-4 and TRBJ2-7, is ETGVTQSPTHLIKTRGQQVTLRCSSQSGHNTVSWYQQALGQGPQFIFQYYREEENGRGNFPPRFSGLQFPNYSSELNVNALELDDSALYLCASSLDPGTGGEQYFGPGTRLTVT.

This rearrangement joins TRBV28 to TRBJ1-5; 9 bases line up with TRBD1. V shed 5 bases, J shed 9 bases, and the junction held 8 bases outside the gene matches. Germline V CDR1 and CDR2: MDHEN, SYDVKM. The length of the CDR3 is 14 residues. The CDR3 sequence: CASSQGQGWLPQHF. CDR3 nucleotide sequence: TGTGCCAGCAGTCAGGGACAGGGATGGTTGCCCCAGCATTTT.

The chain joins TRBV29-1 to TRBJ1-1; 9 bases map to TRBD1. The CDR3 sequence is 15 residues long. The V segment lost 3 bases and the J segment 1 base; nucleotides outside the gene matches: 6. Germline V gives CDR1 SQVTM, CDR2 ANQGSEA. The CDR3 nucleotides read TGCAGCGTTGACTCGACAGGGGGATCGAACACTGAAGCTTTCTTT. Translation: CSVDSTGGSNTEAFF.

The CDR3 is CASSVNTGNGYTF. The CDR3 coding sequence is TGTGCCAGCAGCGTAAACACAGGGAATGGCTACACCTTC. The chain recombines TRBV9 with TRBJ1-2, with TRBD1 as a possible D gene (6 bases). CDR1 is SGDLS and CDR2 is YYNGEE in the germline V gene. CDR3 length: 13 amino acids. V was pared by 1 base and J by 6 bases, with 10 bases between.